The entry below gives a single T cell receptor beta chain sequence along with its context. This clonotype was counted between two and nine times. Its specific antigen is unknown. No base quality values were provided; no much bigger clone lies one nucleotide off. The sample comes from a study of identical twins (dated by TCRdb to 2016 to 2018). Broadly, across the study: To test whether fetal clonotypes persist, this study deep-sequenced TCR alpha and beta repertoires from monozygotic twins, from unrelated adults of various ages, and from cord blood. Replicate twin experiments were performed at different times using different library preparation protocols to rule out contamination.

Receptor amplification or capture employed 5' RACE. The instrument was an Illumina HiSeq 2000. Template switching added a universal primer binding site, and the final cDNA carried a unique molecular identifier that allowed TCR cDNA molecules to be counted accurately. First-strand cDNA for TCR alpha and beta chains was synthesized from specific primers in the conserved constant-segment region. To control for contamination, every cDNA library was double barcoded, receiving both a SMART-Mk sample barcode and Illumina barcodes. TruSeq adapter sequences and Illumina sample barcodes were added in two successive PCR steps. Sequencing of the TCR alpha and beta cDNA libraries was done on the Illumina HiSeq platform using custom primers. The published analysis was carried out like this. MiGEC processed the raw reads to extract unique molecular identifiers, while MiXCR was used to determine the CDR3 positions. Recombination models were inferred per individual with the repgenHMM and IGoR tools using an EM algorithm. Shared clonotype analysis was performed with the tcR package in R, normalizing sharing by the product of cloneset sizes. To study raw recombination without the effects of thymic and clonal selection, out-of-frame nonproductive sequences were analyzed. TCRdb reworked the public reads: Q25 trimming with fastp, MiXCR clone assembly, productive beta chains retained. Rows are combined by CDR3 protein, so each entry shows the most common genes and DNA. TCRdb, rather than the study authors, made the V and J calls. Here the sample has about 700,000 distinct CDR3 sequences; around 6% occur a single time. Jointly, the top ten make up approximately 1.6% of the sample.

Every donor in the study was a healthy Caucasian. The researchers also sequenced three unrelated adults who were not twins: a male aged 18 to 30, a male aged 50 to 59, and a female aged 50 to 59. Miltenyi CD45RO+ enrichment and human naive T-cell isolation kits were used to isolate memory (CD45RO+) and naive T cells from PBMC. Broader findings and caveats from the paper: Compared with coincidental sharing between unrelated individuals, out-of-frame TCR alpha sequences shared between twins had an excess of sequences with low generation probability. Conclusions relied on cross-sectional statistical analysis, since the same donors could not be followed over many years. Invariant T cells such as MAIT and iNKT could partly confound zero-insertion analyses, though diverse VJ usage argued against this for most clonotypes. The excess sharing between twins in beta out-of-frame sequences was weaker because fewer shared sequences reduced the signal-to-noise ratio. Abundant cord blood beta clonotypes carried fewer insertions; young adult naive repertoires showed a weaker similar trend, while memory repertoires showed none. Recombination models systematically underestimated out-of-frame TCR alpha sharing in monozygotic twins but agreed with sharing between unrelated individuals.

The TCR was taken from a man between 18 and 29 years old in good health. The specimen sequenced was naive T cells sorted from blood. What the cell subset or site label conveys for this sample: cells isolated with a human naive T-cell isolation kit.

The sequence in DNA is TGTGCCAGCAGCTTAGTACTAGCGGGAGAATACGTTAGCACCGGGGAGCTGTTTTTT. Its translation is CASSLVLAGEYVSTGELFF. The chain is assembled from TRBV11-2 and TRBJ2-2; 11 bases in the middle match TRBD2. Taken from the germline V gene, the CDR1 and CDR2 loops are SGHAT and FQNNGV. The CDR3 measures 19 amino acids from cysteine to phenylalanine. The sequence is cut down to CDR3 DNA, 57 bases in frame from base 1. The germline V end is reduced by 1 base and the J end by 4 bases; junction bases left unmatched: 11.